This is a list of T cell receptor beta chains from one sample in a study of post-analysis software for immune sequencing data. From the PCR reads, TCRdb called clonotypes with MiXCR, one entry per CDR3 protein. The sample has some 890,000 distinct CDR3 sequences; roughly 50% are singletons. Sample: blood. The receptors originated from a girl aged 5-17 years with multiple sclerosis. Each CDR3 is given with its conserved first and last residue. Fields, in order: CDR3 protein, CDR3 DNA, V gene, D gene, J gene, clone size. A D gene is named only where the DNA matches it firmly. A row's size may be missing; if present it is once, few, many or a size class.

cdr3_aa: CSVGSRPAGAYNEQFF
cdr3_nt: TGCAGCGTTGGATCAAGGCCAGCGGGGGCCTACAATGAGCAGTTCTTC
v_call: TRBV29-1
d_call: TRBD2
j_call: TRBJ2-1
clone_size: few

cdr3_aa: CSVGLWGAGIGWGNEQFF
cdr3_nt: TGCAGCGTAGGTCTCTGGGGCGCTGGGATAGGTTGGGGCAATGAGCAGTTCTTC
v_call: TRBV29-1
d_call: .
j_call: TRBJ2-1
clone_size: .

cdr3_aa: CSARGDRGYYEQYF
cdr3_nt: TGCAGTGCTAGAGGGGACAGAGGATACTACGAGCAGTACTTC
v_call: TRBV20-1
d_call: TRBD1
j_call: TRBJ2-7
clone_size: few

cdr3_aa: CASSDLGVTYEQYF
cdr3_nt: TGCGCCAGCAGTGATCTTGGGGTAACCTACGAGCAGTACTTC
v_call: TRBV10-1
d_call: .
j_call: TRBJ2-7
clone_size: few

cdr3_aa: CASIAVARSTEAFF
cdr3_nt: TGTGCCAGCATAGCGGTGGCGAGGAGCACTGAAGCTTTCTTT
v_call: TRBV6-2/TRBV6-3
d_call: .
j_call: TRBJ1-1
clone_size: .

cdr3_aa: CASSGLDNSPLHF
cdr3_nt: TGTGCCAGCAGTGGTTTGGATAATTCACCCCTCCACTTT
v_call: TRBV2
d_call: .
j_call: TRBJ1-6
clone_size: .

cdr3_aa: CASQGRNEQFF
cdr3_nt: TGTGCCAGCCAGGGGCGCAATGAGCAGTTCTTC
v_call: TRBV7-9
d_call: .
j_call: TRBJ2-1
clone_size: .

cdr3_aa: CASSESQGPRPYEQYF
cdr3_nt: TGCGCCAGCAGTGAGTCGCAGGGGCCGCGACCTTACGAGCAGTACTTC
v_call: TRBV10-1
d_call: .
j_call: TRBJ2-7
clone_size: few

cdr3_aa: CSARGGLYEQYF
cdr3_nt: TGCAGTGCTAGAGGCGGACTATACGAGCAGTACTTC
v_call: TRBV20-1
d_call: .
j_call: TRBJ2-7
clone_size: .

cdr3_aa: CASSFALGTGGWQPQHF
cdr3_nt: TGTGCCAGCAGTTTTGCCCTAGGGACAGGGGGTTGGCAGCCCCAGCATTTT
v_call: TRBV12-3/TRBV12-4
d_call: TRBD1
j_call: TRBJ1-5
clone_size: .

cdr3_aa: CASSHTPRGPNYGYTF
cdr3_nt: TGTGCCAGCAGCCATACACCCAGAGGGCCCAACTATGGCTACACCTTC
v_call: TRBV12-3/TRBV12-4
d_call: .
j_call: TRBJ1-2
clone_size: once

cdr3_aa: CASSLTGTADHGYTF
cdr3_nt: TGTGCCAGCAGCTTGACCGGCACAGCGGATCATGGCTACACCTTC
v_call: TRBV11-2
d_call: .
j_call: TRBJ1-2
clone_size: few

cdr3_aa: CASSLQGAKTQYF
cdr3_nt: TGTGCCAGCAGCTTACAGGGGGCAAAGACCCAGTACTTC
v_call: TRBV7-6
d_call: TRBD1
j_call: TRBJ2-5
clone_size: .

cdr3_aa: CSVLTFPGQGVSGANVLTF
cdr3_nt: TGCAGCGTCTTAACCTTTCCGGGACAGGGGGTCTCTGGGGCCAACGTCCTGACTTTC
v_call: TRBV29-1
d_call: TRBD1
j_call: TRBJ2-6
clone_size: .

cdr3_aa: CASSLGLDPSNEQFF
cdr3_nt: TGCGCCAGCAGCTTGGGACTAGACCCCTCCAATGAGCAGTTCTTC
v_call: TRBV5-1
d_call: .
j_call: TRBJ2-1
clone_size: few

cdr3_aa: CASSVATASNYGYTF
cdr3_nt: TGTGCCAGCAGCGTAGCTACAGCCTCAAACTATGGCTACACCTTC
v_call: TRBV9
d_call: .
j_call: TRBJ1-2
clone_size: .

cdr3_aa: CAGSLASSSGANVLTF
cdr3_nt: TGTGCCGGCAGTTTAGCCAGCAGCTCTGGGGCCAACGTCCTGACTTTC
v_call: TRBV12-3/TRBV12-4
d_call: .
j_call: TRBJ2-6
clone_size: .

cdr3_aa: CSASRALNSYEQYF
cdr3_nt: TGCAGTGCTAGCAGGGCCCTCAATAGCTACGAGCAGTACTTC
v_call: TRBV20-1
d_call: .
j_call: TRBJ2-7
clone_size: .

cdr3_aa: CSARASSGSQPQHF
cdr3_nt: TGCAGTGCTAGGGCATCGTCGGGAAGCCAGCCCCAGCATTTT
v_call: TRBV20-1
d_call: .
j_call: TRBJ1-5
clone_size: .

cdr3_aa: CSAAGVGKVEKLFF
cdr3_nt: TGCAGCGCCGCTGGGGTAGGGAAGGTCGAAAAACTGTTTTTT
v_call: TRBV29-1
d_call: .
j_call: TRBJ1-4
clone_size: .

cdr3_aa: CSVRLAGGYNEQFF
cdr3_nt: TGCAGCGTGCGACTAGCGGGAGGCTACAATGAGCAGTTCTTC
v_call: TRBV29-1
d_call: TRBD2
j_call: TRBJ2-1
clone_size: few

cdr3_aa: CATSDYRDRGRRNTGELFF
cdr3_nt: TGTGCCACCAGCGATTACCGGGACAGGGGGCGGAGGAACACCGGGGAGCTGTTTTTT
v_call: TRBV24-1
d_call: TRBD1
j_call: TRBJ2-2
clone_size: .

cdr3_aa: CASSFRDREQETQYF
cdr3_nt: TGCGCCAGCAGCTTCCGGGACAGAGAGCAAGAGACCCAGTACTTC
v_call: TRBV5-1
d_call: TRBD1
j_call: TRBJ2-5
clone_size: few